Reported below is one TCR beta chain. Its matching antigen is unknown. PCR used 60 Vbeta primers and 13 Jbeta primers. Clones were sequenced by immunoSEQ multiplex PCR, and TCRdb holds only the in-frame ones, with some missing. The profile shows some 120,000 clones, approximately 72% of them singletons. CDR3 length: 12 amino acids. Germline V lookup: CDR1 SQVTM, CDR2 ANQGSEA. Trimming took 4 bases from V and 6 from J, leaving 12 bases between them. The sample originates from a study of cytomegalovirus exposure and HLA in healthy donors. Study observations and caveats: Later work found most CMV-associated TCR beta chains apparently HLA-restricted. Of the V segments, some could not be distinguished, including TRBV6-2 and TRBV6-3, and were excluded.

There were likely unrecorded immune exposures, though donors were nominally healthy when sampled. The chain has TRBV29-1 and TRBJ1-1, with D possibly being TRBD1 (5 bases). The sample was PBMCs. The sequence was collected from a woman aged 45-60 years in good health and CMV-seropositive. CDR3 sequence (DNA): TGCAGCGTTGTGCGGGGGGGAGCTGAAGCTTTCTTT. This codes for CSVVRGGAEAFF.